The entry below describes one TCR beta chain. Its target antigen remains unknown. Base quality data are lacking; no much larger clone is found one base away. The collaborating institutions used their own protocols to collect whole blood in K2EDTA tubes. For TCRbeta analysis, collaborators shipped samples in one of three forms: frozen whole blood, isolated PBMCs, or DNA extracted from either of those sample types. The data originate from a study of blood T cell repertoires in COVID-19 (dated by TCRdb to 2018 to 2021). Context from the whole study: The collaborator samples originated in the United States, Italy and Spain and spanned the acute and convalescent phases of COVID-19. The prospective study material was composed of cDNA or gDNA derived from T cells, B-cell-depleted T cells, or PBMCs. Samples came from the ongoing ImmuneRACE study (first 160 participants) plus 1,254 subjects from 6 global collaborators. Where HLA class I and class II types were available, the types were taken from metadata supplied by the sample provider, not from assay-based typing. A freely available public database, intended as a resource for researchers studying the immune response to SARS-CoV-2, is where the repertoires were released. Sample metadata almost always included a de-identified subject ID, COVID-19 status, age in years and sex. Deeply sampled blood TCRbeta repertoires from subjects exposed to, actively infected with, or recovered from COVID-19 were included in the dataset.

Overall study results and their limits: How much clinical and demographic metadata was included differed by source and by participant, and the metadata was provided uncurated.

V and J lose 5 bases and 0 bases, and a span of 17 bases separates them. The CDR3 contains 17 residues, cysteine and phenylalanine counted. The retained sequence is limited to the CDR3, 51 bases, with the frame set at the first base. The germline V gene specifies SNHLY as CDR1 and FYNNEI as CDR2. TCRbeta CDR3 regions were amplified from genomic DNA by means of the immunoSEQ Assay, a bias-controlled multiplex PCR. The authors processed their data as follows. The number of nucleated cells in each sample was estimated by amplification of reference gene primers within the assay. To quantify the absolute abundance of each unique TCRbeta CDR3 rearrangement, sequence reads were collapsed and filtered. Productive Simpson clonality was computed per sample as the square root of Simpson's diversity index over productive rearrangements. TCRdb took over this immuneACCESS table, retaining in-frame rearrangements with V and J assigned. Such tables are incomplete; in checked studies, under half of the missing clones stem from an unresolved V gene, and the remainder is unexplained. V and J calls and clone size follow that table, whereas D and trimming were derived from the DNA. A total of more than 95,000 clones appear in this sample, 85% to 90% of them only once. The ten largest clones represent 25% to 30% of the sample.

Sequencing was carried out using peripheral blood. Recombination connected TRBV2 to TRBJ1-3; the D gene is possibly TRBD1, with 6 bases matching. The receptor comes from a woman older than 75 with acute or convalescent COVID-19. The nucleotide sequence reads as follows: TGTGCCAGCAGTTCGCGCCCAGGACAGAGCTCTGGAAACACCATATATTTT. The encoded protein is CASSSRPGQSSGNTIYF.